This is a list of T cell receptor beta chains from one sample in a study of T cell repertoires in cytomegalovirus infection. Their antigens are not known. TCRdb reanalysed the reads using MiXCR and keeps one entry per CDR3 protein. The sample comprises 750,000 to 950,000 distinct CDR3 sequences, almost 30% of which are singletons, and 10% to 15% rests with the top ten. The sample was cultured CD8+ T cells from PBMCs, taken from culture after CMV antigen stimulation. Source of these receptors: a human donor in good health (CMV status not recorded). Some clones in this sample may be carry-over from other donors' samples. CDR3s include the opening cysteine and the closing phenylalanine or tryptophan. Fields, in order: J gene, D gene, V gene, clone size, CDR3 DNA, CDR3 protein. A D gene is named only where the DNA matches it firmly. A clone size is listed for some rows: how often the clone was seen (once, few, many), or a class if it is expanded.

J gene: TRBJ1-1; D gene: -; V gene: TRBV2; clone size: few; CDR3 DNA: TGTGCCAGCCCAAGTAGGAACACTGAAGCTTTCTTT; CDR3 protein: CASPSRNTEAFF
J gene: TRBJ1-1; D gene: -; V gene: TRBV27; clone size: -; CDR3 DNA: TGTGCCAGCAGTTTACGGGCAGGGACCACTGAAGCTTTCTTT; CDR3 protein: CASSLRAGTTEAFF
J gene: TRBJ2-1; D gene: -; V gene: TRBV5-1; clone size: few; CDR3 DNA: TGCGCCAGCAGCTCACAGGGTGCCTTTTACAATGAGCAGTTCTTC; CDR3 protein: CASSSQGAFYNEQFF
J gene: TRBJ2-5; D gene: TRBD2; V gene: TRBV28; clone size: few; CDR3 DNA: TGTGCCAGTAGCGGGGGGGAAGAGACCCAGTACTTC; CDR3 protein: CASSGGEETQYF
J gene: TRBJ2-5; D gene: TRBD2; V gene: TRBV12-3/TRBV12-4; clone size: few; CDR3 DNA: TGTGCCAGCAGTCCCGGGACTAGCGGGGGACGAAAAGAGACCCAGTACTTC; CDR3 protein: CASSPGTSGGRKETQYF
J gene: TRBJ1-5; D gene: -; V gene: TRBV2; clone size: -; CDR3 DNA: TGTGCCAGCAGTGACTTGGAATCGAGCAATCAGCCCCAGCATTTT; CDR3 protein: CASSDLESSNQPQHF
J gene: TRBJ2-5; D gene: TRBD2; V gene: TRBV20-1; clone size: -; CDR3 DNA: TGCAGTGCTAGGGGCACAGCGGGGCTGCAACAAGAGACCCAGTACTTC; CDR3 protein: CSARGTAGLQQETQYF
J gene: TRBJ1-3; D gene: -; V gene: TRBV4-1; clone size: many; CDR3 DNA: TGCGCCAGCAGCCAAGTGGGTAGGGGAAACACCATATATTTT; CDR3 protein: CASSQVGRGNTIYF
J gene: TRBJ2-7; D gene: -; V gene: TRBV6-5; clone size: -; CDR3 DNA: TGTGCCAGCAGTACCTTGCCGGACGAGCAGTACTTC; CDR3 protein: CASSTLPDEQYF
J gene: TRBJ2-3; D gene: -; V gene: TRBV29-1; clone size: -; CDR3 DNA: TGCAGCGCTAGACCCAAGGGCACAGATACGCAGTATTTT; CDR3 protein: CSARPKGTDTQYF
J gene: TRBJ2-3; D gene: -; V gene: TRBV27; clone size: -; CDR3 DNA: TGTGCCAGCAGTTTAGATTTTGGGGGCACAGATACGCAGTATTTT; CDR3 protein: CASSLDFGGTDTQYF
J gene: TRBJ2-3; D gene: TRBD2; V gene: TRBV7-6; clone size: many; CDR3 DNA: TGTGCCAGCAGCTATGCCGGAGCGGGGGGCCAAGATACGCAGTATTTT; CDR3 protein: CASSYAGAGGQDTQYF
J gene: TRBJ2-3; D gene: TRBD1; V gene: TRBV7-9; clone size: -; CDR3 DNA: TGTGCCAGCGAACTCCCCAGAGGGGGCCCTGCTTTCACAGATACGCAGTATTTT; CDR3 protein: CASELPRGGPAFTDTQYF
J gene: TRBJ2-3; D gene: TRBD1; V gene: TRBV20-1; clone size: -; CDR3 DNA: TGCAGTGCTATGGCCTTCTGGGACAGGGGGTACACAGAGACGCAGTATTTT; CDR3 protein: CSAMAFWDRGYTETQYF
J gene: TRBJ2-1; D gene: -; V gene: TRBV7-9; clone size: many; CDR3 DNA: TGTGCCAGCAGCTTACCCCAGGTATCCATTTCCTACAATGAGCAGTTCTTC; CDR3 protein: CASSLPQVSISYNEQFF
J gene: TRBJ2-7; D gene: TRBD2; V gene: TRBV9; clone size: -; CDR3 DNA: TGTGCCAGCTCTGCGGGGGGGGGCGCCTCCTACGAGCAGTACTTC; CDR3 protein: CASSAGGGASYEQYF
J gene: TRBJ2-7; D gene: TRBD2; V gene: TRBV7-2; clone size: -; CDR3 DNA: TGTGCCAGCAGCTTGACGAGACTAGCGGGGGCCGAGCAGTACTTC; CDR3 protein: CASSLTRLAGAEQYF
J gene: TRBJ1-5; D gene: -; V gene: TRBV27; clone size: few; CDR3 DNA: TGTGCCAGCAGTTTAGGCGGACAGTTCAATCAGCCCCAGCATTTT; CDR3 protein: CASSLGGQFNQPQHF
J gene: TRBJ1-1; D gene: TRBD1; V gene: TRBV4-3; clone size: -; CDR3 DNA: TGCGCCAGCAGCCAAGATCGAAGGGACAGGGCAAACACTGAAGCTTTCTTT; CDR3 protein: CASSQDRRDRANTEAFF
J gene: TRBJ1-6; D gene: -; V gene: TRBV4-1; clone size: few; CDR3 DNA: TGCGCCAGCAGCCAAGTCCCGACTCCACTCCGTCTTTCACCCCTCCACTTT; CDR3 protein: CASSQVPTPLRLSPLHF